The 23 T cell receptor beta chains below come from one sample, sequenced in a study of T cell responses to AZD1222 COVID-19 vaccine. Assay used: immunoSEQ multiplex PCR; TCRdb lists only in-frame clones, some missing. The sample has about 140,000 clones, 65% to 90% seen once; the top ten hold approximately 8%. The sequencing used peripheral blood, collected 28 days after the second dose of the MenACWY control vaccine. Receptors originate from an adult who received the MenACWY meningococcal vaccine as a control.

The chain has TRBV27 and TRBJ1-6; D call uncertain. The germline gives CDR1 MNHEY, CDR2 SMNVEV (reference sequence). V dropped 10 bases and J dropped 5 bases, with 21 bases sitting between them. The CDR3 sequence is 16 residues long. The CDR3 sequence: CATKRAPAEDNSPLHF. The CDR3 region has the DNA TGTGCCACTAAACGAGCACCTGCGGAGGATAATTCACCCCTCCACTTT.

As DNA, the CDR3 is TGTGCCAGCAGTTCTCAGGGTTACGAGCAGTACTTC. It is translated as CASSSQGYEQYF. The chain couples TRBV12-3 or TRBV12-4 to TRBJ2-7, with D possibly being TRBD1 (5 bases). This CDR3 spans 12 amino acids. The V gene lost 4 bases and the J gene lost 4 bases, with 8 bases spanning the gap.

V is TRBV20-1 and J is TRBJ1-2; TRBD1 is a possible D gene (5 bases). CDR1 is DFQATT and CDR2 is SNEGSKA in the germline V gene (reference sequence). Between the trimmed V and J ends, which lost 6 bases and 8 bases, there was a span of 13 bases. The CDR3 extends over 11 amino acids. The DNA of the CDR3 is TGCAGTGCCGCGAGAGGGGAGGGCTACACCTTC. This translates into CSAARGEGYTF.

This chain connects TRBV28 to TRBJ2-5; D assignment may be TRBD1 or TRBD2 (5 bases each). The CDR3 is 12 amino acids. Germline V CDR1 and CDR2: MDHEN, SYDVKM. Trimming left V 6 bases short and J 7 bases short, with 12 bases between. The CDR3: CASSLFGATQYF. DNA of the CDR3: TGTGCCAGCAGCCTTTTCGGGGCGACCCAGTACTTC.

This chain joins TRBV27 and TRBJ2-3, with 10 nucleotides matching TRBD2. Germline assignment: CDR1 MNHEY and CDR2 SMNVEV (reference sequence). The CDR3 extends over 15 amino acids. J was trimmed by 4 bases and V by 5 bases; bases with no gene match: 6. This CDR3 reads CASSELAGVPDTQYF. For the CDR3, the DNA is TGTGCCAGCAGTGAGCTAGCGGGGGTTCCAGATACGCAGTATTTT.

The V and J genes are TRBV6-5 and TRBJ1-5; D may be TRBD1 (5 bases). The CDR3 has 15 amino acids. Trimming stripped 6 bases from V and 1 base from J, with 13 bases between. Germline V gene data show CDR1 as MNHEY and CDR2 as SVGAGI. As DNA, the CDR3 is TGTGCCAGCAGAAAACGGGGGGGAAGCAATCAGCCCCAGCATTTT. It codes for CASRKRGGSNQPQHF.

The chain has TRBV5-6 and TRBJ2-7; D possibly uses TRBD1 or TRBD2 (5 bases each). Trimming took 4 bases from V and 0 from J, leaving 14 bases between them. Germline CDR1 and CDR2: SGHDT and YYEEEE. The CDR3 runs 15 residues. Here the CDR3 DNA reads TGTGCCAGCAGCCAATGGGGGACGTTCTCCTACGAGCAGTACGTC. The encoded protein is CASSQWGTFSYEQYV.

This clone was picked up one time. The chain is built from TRBV5-1 and TRBJ2-2, with D perhaps TRBD2 (5 bases). The germline gives CDR1 SGHRS, CDR2 YFSETQ. Trimming removed 5 bases at V and 4 bases at J, with 9 bases between. The CDR3 extends over 13 amino acids. The CDR3 loop is CASRGDVTGELFF. CDR3 sequence (DNA): TGCGCCAGCAGGGGAGACGTCACCGGGGAGCTGTTTTTT.

The V call is TRBV7-2, the J call TRBJ1-5, with D perhaps matching TRBD1 (5 bases). From germline, CDR1 is SGHTA and CDR2 FQGNSA. V shed 5 bases and J shed 1 base, with 9 bases lying between them. The CDR3 sequence is 14 residues long. CDR3 nucleotides: TGTGCCAGCAGCCTCCCAGGGAGCAATCAGCCCCAGCATTTT. It encodes CASSLPGSNQPQHF.

The chain combines TRBV4-1 with TRBJ2-7; a weak D match, TRBD2 (5 bases). V lost 3 bases and J lost 5, with 14 bases in between. CDR3 size: 14 residues. CDR1 is MGHRA, CDR2 YSYEKL, per germline. Here the CDR3 reads CASSQIWRTDEQYV. The CDR3 nucleotides are TGCGCCAGCAGCCAGATCTGGAGGACCGACGAGCAGTACGTC.

The rearrangement joins TRBV6-5 to TRBJ2-3; D is ambiguous. The CDR3 runs 15 residues. Germline CDR1 reads MNHEY; CDR2 reads SVGAGI. The ends were cut back, 2 bases at V and 6 bases at J, with 15 bases in the middle. In nucleotides, the CDR3 is TGTGCCAGCAGTTACGCCCCGGAGACTTCGGATACGCAGTATTTT. Its protein is CASSYAPETSDTQYF.

The chain employs TRBV5-1 and TRBJ1-6; the D gene is possibly TRBD1 (5 bases). The CDR3 extends over 15 amino acids. Trimming stripped 4 bases from V and 8 bases from J, with 16 bases between. Germline V CDR1 and CDR2: SGHRS, YFSETQ. The CDR3 protein is CASSPQAGPDSPLHF. CDR3 bases: TGCGCCAGCAGCCCCCAGGCGGGACCTGATTCACCCCTCCACTTT.

This chain joins TRBV10-3 and TRBJ2-7, with TRBD1 matching 11 bases. The germline CDR1 and CDR2 sequences are ENHRY and SYGVKD. Trimming took 6 bases from V and 2 from J; bases not matched to a gene: 6. The CDR3 length is 15 residues. The DNA for the CDR3 is TGTGCCATCAGCAGGACAGGGGGCCGCGCCTACGAGCAGTACTTC. Translation gives CAISRTGGRAYEQYF.

The chain joins TRBV7-9 to TRBJ1-1; D ambiguous. V lost 4 bases, J lost 3 bases, and 9 bases lay in between. The CDR3 runs to 13 residues. Germline V gene data show CDR1 as SEHNR and CDR2 as FQNEAQ (reference sequence). The CDR3 region is CASSSGRDTEAFF. CDR3 coding DNA: TGTGCCAGCAGCTCGGGTCGAGACACTGAAGCTTTCTTT.

The chain employs TRBV4-1 and TRBJ1-1, with 9 bases lining up with TRBD1. This CDR3 comprises 14 residues. Trimming at V came to 5 bases and at J to 11 bases, leaving 12 bases not matched to a gene. Germline values: CDR1 MGHRA, CDR2 YSYEKL. The DNA of the CDR3 is TGCGCCAGCAGCTCTGGGGGACAGGGTGTCCGGGCTTTCTTT. Translation gives CASSSGGQGVRAFF.

The CDR3 DNA is TGCGCCAGCAGCTCCTCGAACACCGGGGAGCTGTTTTTT. Its protein product is CASSSSNTGELFF. The chain combines TRBV5-1 with TRBJ2-2, with D uncertain. The CDR3 contains 13 residues. V lost 3 bases, J lost 0 bases, and 3 bases lay in between. CDR1 and CDR2 from the germline V gene are SGHRS and YFSETQ.

CDR3 nucleotide sequence: TGTGCCAGCAGTAAGCAGGGGGCGCTTGACACTGAAGCTTTCTTT. Translation gives CASSKQGALDTEAFF. The genes are TRBV7-9 and TRBJ1-1; 8 bases match TRBD1. Germline loops: CDR1 SEHNR, CDR2 FQNEAQ (reference sequence). After removal of 6 bases from V and 3 bases from J, the junction contained 9 bases not matched to a gene. This CDR3 is 15 amino acids long.

The gene calls are TRBV11-3 and TRBJ2-3; perhaps D is TRBD1 or TRBD2 (5 bases each). The CDR3 loop spans 13 amino acids. From germline, CDR1 is SGHNT and CDR2 YENEEA. Trimming shortened V by 5 bases and J by 7 bases, and 13 bases separated the two germline ends. CDR3 residues: CASSALRGNTQYF. The CDR3 DNA is TGTGCCAGCAGCGCCCTGAGGGGCAATACGCAGTATTTT.

CDR3: CATSDPKADSPLHF. CDR3 DNA sequence: TGTGCCACCAGTGACCCGAAGGCTGATTCACCCCTCCACTTT. The chain carries TRBV24-1 and TRBJ1-6; D uncertain. The CDR3 is 14 residues long. V dropped 4 bases and J dropped 8 bases, with 11 bases sitting between them. Germline lookup yields CDR1 KGHDR and CDR2 SFDVKD.

This chain joins TRBV19 and TRBJ1-2; a possible D gene is TRBD1 (5 bases). CDR3 length equals 13 residues. Germline CDR1 and CDR2: LNHDA and SQIVND (reference sequence). V was clipped by 1 base and J by 5 bases, with 8 bases between them. DNA for the CDR3: TGTGCCAGTAGTATAGTGGGGGGATATGGCTACACCTTC. It yields the protein CASSIVGGYGYTF.

This clone turned up a few times. V gene TRBV11-3 combines with J gene TRBJ1-5, with a weak D call TRBD1 (5 bases). The CDR3 has 17 residues. Trimming stripped 5 bases from V and 3 bases from J, with 20 bases between. From germline, CDR1 is SGHNT and CDR2 YENEEA. The CDR3 DNA reads as TGTGCCAGCAGCCAACTTAGGGTCGGGGCCCACAATCAGCCCCAGCATTTT. This gives the protein CASSQLRVGAHNQPQHF. The variable domain in full, with the rest retrieved from reference TRBV11-3 and TRBJ1-5, is EAGVVQSPRYKIIEKKQPVAFWCNPISGHNTLYWYLQNLGQGPELLIRYENEEAVDDSQLPKDRFSAERLKGVDSTLKIQPAELGDSAVYLCASSQLRVGAHNQPQHFGDGTRLSIL.

The genes are TRBV6-5 and TRBJ2-3; 12 nucleotides match TRBD2. Germline CDR1 is MNHEY and CDR2 is SVGAGI. The CDR3 runs to 16 residues. Trimming cost V 4 bases and J 2 bases; bases outside gene matches: 4. The DNA for the CDR3 is TGTGCCAGCAGTTCCCGACTAGCGGGAGTCACAGATACGCAGTATTTT. Translation gives CASSSRLAGVTDTQYF.

This chain joins TRBV18 and TRBJ2-5; D not resolved. Trimming took off 2 bases at V and 5 bases at J, with 9 bases between the two ends. The CDR3 runs 13 residues. Germline-derived CDR1 and CDR2 are KGHSH and LQKENI. For the CDR3, the DNA is TGTGCCAGCTCACCATCGACCGGGGAGACCCAGTACTTC. Its protein is CASSPSTGETQYF.